Shown below are 27 T cell receptor beta chains from a single sample sequenced in a study of blood T cell repertoires in COVID-19. Generated by immunoSEQ multiplex PCR, the TCRdb table keeps only in-frame clones and is missing some. The sample has about 190,000 clones, 82% seen once. The material sequenced was peripheral blood. The receptors come from a woman aged 60 to 75 with COVID-19, enrolled during active disease.

The chain employs TRBV6-6 and TRBJ2-2; D is undetermined. CDR1 is MNHNY and CDR2 is SVGAGI in the germline V gene (reference sequence). V lost 7 bases to trimming and J lost 7 bases, with 13 bases between them. The CDR3 is made up of 13 amino acids. This chain's CDR3 is CASTLRSDGELFF. In DNA, the CDR3 is TGTGCCAGCACCCTGCGGTCAGACGGGGAGCTGTTTTTT.

The rearrangement joins TRBV7-9 to TRBJ2-7; 8 bases agree with TRBD2. J lost 6 bases, V lost 4 bases, and 20 bases had no gene match. CDR1 SEHNR and CDR2 FQNEAQ come from the germline V gene (reference sequence). This CDR3 spans 18 amino acids. CDR3 in DNA: TGTGCCAGCAGCTCCCTAGGTCCCGGGACTAGTCCCGATCGCGAGCAGTACGTC. This translates into CASSSLGPGTSPDREQYV.

This chain connects TRBV6-4 to TRBJ2-2, with 9 nucleotides matching TRBD2. Losses at the gene ends were 6 bases for V and 6 bases for J; bases not matched to a gene: 8. Germline V gene sequence: CDR1 MRHNA, CDR2 SNTAGT. The length of the CDR3 is 15 residues. The CDR3: CASRPVAGVAGELFF. The CDR3, as DNA: TGTGCCAGCAGACCCGTAGCGGGAGTGGCCGGGGAGCTGTTTTTT.

This chain joins TRBV21-1 and TRBJ2-2; the D call in the table, TRBD1, was not verified against the DNA. TRBV21-1 is classified as a pseudogene. The CDR3 length is 16 residues. The CDR3 loop reads CASSKEGTGESGELFF. For the CDR3, the DNA is TGTGCCAGCAGCAAAGAGGGGACAGGGGAATCCGGGGAGCTGTTTTTT.

The genes are TRBV12-3 or TRBV12-4 and TRBJ1-1; D is undetermined. The CDR3 consists of 13 residues. V dropped 3 bases and J dropped 7 bases, with 12 bases sitting between them. CDR3 DNA: TGTGCCAGCAGTTTCCCCGGGGTTCGTGAAGCTTTCTTT. This gives the protein CASSFPGVREAFF.

This clone was found a few times. V usage is TRBV7-2 and J usage is TRBJ2-2, with TRBD1 identical over 9 bases. Germline CDR1 reads SGHTA; CDR2 reads FQGNSA. The CDR3 has 16 amino acids. After removal of 2 bases from V and 7 bases from J, the junction contained 8 bases not matched to a gene. CDR3 region: CASSLRTGESNGELFF. The DNA for the CDR3 is TGTGCCAGCAGCTTAAGGACAGGGGAAAGTAACGGGGAGCTGTTTTTT.

V gene TRBV28 combines with J gene TRBJ2-1; D not resolved. CDR1 is MDHEN, CDR2 SYDVKM, per germline. V was clipped by 3 bases and J by 6 bases, with 9 bases between them. This CDR3 spans 13 amino acids. CDR3 DNA: TGTGCCAGCAGTTTTCTATTAGCCAATGAGCAGTTCTTC. Translation gives CASSFLLANEQFF.

The J gene is TRBJ1-6, the V gene TRBV9, with 7 bases identical to TRBD1. This CDR3 contains 16 residues. CDR1 is SGDLS, CDR2 YYNGEE, per germline. V trimming: 3 bases; J trimming: 3 bases; junction bases outside the gene matches: 6. The CDR3 here is CASSGAWDSYNSPLHF. For the CDR3, the DNA is TGTGCCAGCAGCGGCGCTTGGGACAGCTATAATTCACCCCTCCACTTT. Filled out from reference TRBV9 and TRBJ1-6, the complete variable domain reads DSGVTQTPKHLITATGQRVTLRCSPRSGDLSVYWYQQSLDQGLQFLIQYYNGEERAKGNILERFSAQQFPDLHSELNLSSLELGDSALYFCASSGAWDSYNSPLHFGNGTRLTVT.

This chain joins TRBV28 and TRBJ2-5, with TRBD2 matching 14 bases. This CDR3 has 16 residues. J was trimmed by 5 bases and V by 6 bases; bases with no gene match: 8. CDR1 is MDHEN and CDR2 is SYDVKM in the germline V gene. CDR3 protein: CASSSGLAGGVETQYF. The CDR3 DNA is TGTGCCAGCAGCTCCGGACTAGCGGGAGGTGTTGAGACCCAGTACTTC.

The chain joins TRBV6-5 to TRBJ2-3, with 10 bases identical to TRBD2. The germline V gene has CDR1 MNHEY and CDR2 SVGAGI. J lost 4 bases, V lost 0 bases, and 4 bases had no gene match. The CDR3 extends over 16 amino acids. CDR3 DNA sequence: TGTGCCAGCAGTTACTCAGCGGGAGGGGGGGCAGATACGCAGTATTTT. This gives the protein CASSYSAGGGADTQYF.

The J gene is TRBJ2-7, the V gene TRBV28, with 10 bases that match TRBD1. This CDR3 spans 14 amino acids. Germline CDR1 MDHEN, CDR2 SYDVKM. With 3 bases clipped from V and 4 bases from J, the junction kept 3 bases outside the gene matches. CDR3 residues: CASSFGTGAYEQYV. The CDR3, as DNA: TGTGCCAGCAGTTTTGGGACAGGGGCGTACGAGCAGTACGTC.

On this clone: Different DNA sequences within this sample yield the same CDR3. The V gene is TRBV5-4, the J gene TRBJ1-5; D is ambiguous. The CDR3 loop spans 15 amino acids. V lost 2 bases and J 1 base, leaving 10 bases between the germline ends. Per the germline V gene, CDR1 is SGHNT and CDR2 is YYREEE (reference sequence). The CDR3 loop reads CASSLGGMSNQPQHF. CDR3 sequence (DNA): TGTGCCAGCAGCTTAGGAGGGATGAGCAATCAGCCCCAGCATTTT.

V and J are TRBV5-8 and TRBJ1-5; 8 nucleotides match TRBD1. This CDR3 has 14 amino acids. V shed 6 bases, J shed 4 bases, and the junction held 6 bases outside the gene matches. The germline CDR1 and CDR2 sequences are SGHTS and YDEGEE. CDR3 DNA: TGTGCCAGCACCCACAGGGGGGTAAATCAGCCCCAGCATTTT. This gives the protein CASTHRGVNQPQHF.

The chain joins TRBV12-5 to TRBJ2-3; 8 nucleotides line up with TRBD2. Germline V CDR1 and CDR2: LGHNT, FRNRAP. V lost 10 bases and J lost 0; bases outside the gene matches: 9. The CDR3 runs 15 residues. CDR3 nucleotide sequence: TGTGCTACACAAAAAGCGGGGGCTAGCACAGATACGCAGTATTTT. Protein: CATQKAGASTDTQYF.

The chain employs TRBV5-6 and TRBJ2-1; perhaps TRBD1 as D (6 bases). CDR1 SGHDT and CDR2 YYEEEE come from the germline V gene. V was clipped by 4 bases and J by 7 bases, with 18 bases between them. The CDR3 runs to 15 residues. The CDR3 nucleotides are TGTGCCAGCAGCCTGGGTCCAACAGGGTCTAATGAGCAGTTCTTC. It translates to CASSLGPTGSNEQFF.

The chain employs TRBV18 and TRBJ2-3, with unresolved D. The CDR3 contains 13 residues. Per the germline V gene, CDR1 is KGHSH and CDR2 is LQKENI. V dropped 6 bases and J dropped 4 bases, with 11 bases sitting between them. The DNA for the CDR3 is TGTGCCAGCTCGGATCCCCGGGCAGATACGCAGTATTTT. This gives the protein CASSDPRADTQYF.

This clone was seen at least ten times. The V gene is TRBV11-3, the J gene TRBJ1-1; no firm D call. This CDR3 is 13 amino acids long. Looked up from germline, CDR1 is SGHNT and CDR2 is YENEEA. The V and J ends lost 4 bases and 2 bases respectively, with 8 bases between them. The CDR3 coding sequence is TGTGCCAGCAGCTCCCATCTAAACACTGAAGCTTTCTTT. It translates to CASSSHLNTEAFF. The full variable domain, its missing parts supplied by reference TRBV11-3 and TRBJ1-1, is EAGVVQSPRYKIIEKKQPVAFWCNPISGHNTLYWYLQNLGQGPELLIRYENEEAVDDSQLPKDRFSAERLKGVDSTLKIQPAELGDSAVYLCASSSHLNTEAFFGQGTRLTVV.

The chain recombines TRBV5-6 with TRBJ2-1; tentative D call: TRBD2 (6 bases). Germline-derived CDR1 and CDR2 are SGHDT and YYEEEE. V lost 3 bases, J lost 0 bases, and 13 bases lay in between. CDR3 size: 16 residues. The CDR3 DNA reads TGTGCCAGCAGCTGGGATAGCGGAATCTCCTACAATGAGCAGTTCTTC. Translated: CASSWDSGISYNEQFF.

The V call is TRBV12-3 or TRBV12-4, the J call TRBJ2-7; D unresolved. The CDR3 covers 13 residues. Trimming pared 5 bases from V and 6 bases from J, leaving 14 bases between. The CDR3 region has the DNA TGTGCCAGCAGTCCAAACACCCCCCTCGAGCAGTACTTC. Translated, it gives CASSPNTPLEQYF.

The V gene is TRBV7-2, the J gene TRBJ2-1, with D possibly TRBD2 on 7 matching bases. The CDR3 runs to 17 residues. Germline V lookup: CDR1 SGHTA, CDR2 FQGNSA. V dropped 5 bases and J dropped 12 bases, with 29 bases sitting between them. In DNA form, the CDR3 reads TGTGCCAGCAGCCCGAAGAGTTCTTCGCGGGGAGGGGGGTGGCAGTTCTTC. It translates to CASSPKSSSRGGGWQFF.

V and J are TRBV5-3 and TRBJ2-7, with TRBD1 matching 9 bases. TRBV5-3 is treated as an ORF (open reading frame) with a function not yet certain. The CDR3 is made up of 19 amino acids. The V segment lost 0 bases and the J segment 6 bases; nucleotides outside the gene matches: 19. The DNA of the CDR3 is TGTGCCAGAAGCTTGGTGGGACAGGGCCCACTTTGTGCCCTACGCGAGCAGTACTTC. This gives the protein CARSLVGQGPLCALREQYF.

The CDR3 is CASSQTGSNQPQHF. The CDR3 region has the DNA TGTGCCAGCAGTCAGACAGGGAGCAATCAGCCCCAGCATTTT. The V and J genes are TRBV2 and TRBJ1-5; 7 positions agree with TRBD1. The V gene's germline CDR1 is SNHLY and CDR2 FYNNEI. V was clipped by 5 bases and J by 1 base; unmatched bases: 2. The CDR3 runs 14 residues.

V usage is TRBV6-1 and J usage is TRBJ1-2; D remains ambiguous. The V and J ends lost 2 bases and 5 bases respectively, with 6 bases between them. Germline CDR1 is MNHNS and CDR2 is SASEGT. The CDR3 is 12 residues long. CDR3 nucleotide sequence: TGTGCCAGCAGTGAATACAAGTATGGCTACACCTTC. Its translation is CASSEYKYGYTF.

This sequence joins TRBV10-2 and TRBJ1-1; D unclear. The V end was cut by 4 bases, the J end by 1 base, with 7 bases between. In germline, CDR1 is WSHSY, CDR2 SAAADI. This CDR3 is built from 13 residues. CDR3 bases: TGCGCCAGCAGTGTTAGGAGGAACACTGAAGCTTTCTTT. This translates into CASSVRRNTEAFF.

The V gene is TRBV19, the J gene TRBJ1-5; no clear D gene. Trimming took 1 base from V and 6 from J, leaving 10 bases between them. This CDR3 has 14 residues. CDR1 LNHDA and CDR2 SQIVND come from the germline V gene (reference sequence). CDR3 sequence: CASSIGPLSQPQHF. CDR3 sequence (DNA): TGTGCCAGTAGTATAGGTCCCCTGAGTCAGCCCCAGCATTTT.

CDR3 DNA sequence: TGTGCCAGCAGCTTGGGGGGCAAAGGGAAGGCTGGAAACACCATATATTTT. The encoded protein is CASSLGGKGKAGNTIYF. The V gene is TRBV5-4, the J gene TRBJ1-3, with a weak D call TRBD1 (5 bases). V lost 0 bases to trimming and J lost 2 bases, with 15 bases between them. Germline CDR1 is SGHNT and CDR2 is YYREEE (reference sequence). The CDR3 spans 17 residues.

The count of this clone is one. The chain uses TRBV10-1 and TRBJ2-1; D remains unclear. The CDR3 has 16 residues. Germline values: CDR1 WNHNN, CDR2 SYGVQD (reference sequence). Trimming pared 1 base from V and 1 base from J, leaving 11 bases between. The CDR3 DNA is TGCGCCAGCAGTGAGTATCTGGGCCAGTCCTACAATGAGCAGTTCTTC. Amino acid sequence: CASSEYLGQSYNEQFF.